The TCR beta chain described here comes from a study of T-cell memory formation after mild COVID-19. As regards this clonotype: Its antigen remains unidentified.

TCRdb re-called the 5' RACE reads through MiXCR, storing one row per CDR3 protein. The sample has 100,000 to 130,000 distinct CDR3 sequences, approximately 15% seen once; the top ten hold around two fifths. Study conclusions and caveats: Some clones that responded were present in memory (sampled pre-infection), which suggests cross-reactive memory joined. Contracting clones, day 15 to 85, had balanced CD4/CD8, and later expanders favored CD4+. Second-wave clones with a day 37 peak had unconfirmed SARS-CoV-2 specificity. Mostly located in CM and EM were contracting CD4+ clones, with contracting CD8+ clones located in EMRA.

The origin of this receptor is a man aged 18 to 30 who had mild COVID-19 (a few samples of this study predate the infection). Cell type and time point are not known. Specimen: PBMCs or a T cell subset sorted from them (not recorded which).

The CDR3 DNA is TGCGCCAGCACCCCAGCGGGAAGAACCTACGAGCAGTACTTC. It encodes CASTPAGRTYEQYF. J is TRBJ2-7 and V is TRBV10-2; 7 bases agree with TRBD2. Germline V gene lookup returns CDR1 WSHSY and CDR2 SAAADI. The CDR3 is made up of 14 amino acids. With 7 bases clipped from V and 2 bases from J, the junction kept 8 bases outside the gene matches.